This T cell receptor (beta chain) is from a study of technical replicates of blood from a handful of donors. The method was immunoSEQ multiplex PCR; TCRdb's version includes in-frame clones alone and lacks a portion of them. The profile shows 7,500 to 9,500 clones, roughly 91% of them singletons. This CDR3 is built from 12 residues. Per germline, CDR1 GTSNPN and CDR2 SVGIG (reference sequence). V was clipped by 3 bases and J by 3 bases, with 7 bases between them. This receptor was obtained from a human donor in good health. The rearrangement uses TRBV30 and TRBJ2-3; no firm D call. The specimen was PBMCs. The CDR3 DNA follows: TGTGCCTGGAGGGCCGAAACAGATACGCAGTATTTT. Its protein is CAWRAETDTQYF. Drawing the rest from reference TRBV30 and TRBJ2-3, the complete variable domain is SQTIHQWPATLVQPVGSPLSLECTVEGTSNPNLYWYRQAAGRGLQLLFYSVGIGQISSEVPQNLSASRPQDRQFILSSKKLLLSDSGFYLCAWRAETDTQYFGPGTRLTVL.